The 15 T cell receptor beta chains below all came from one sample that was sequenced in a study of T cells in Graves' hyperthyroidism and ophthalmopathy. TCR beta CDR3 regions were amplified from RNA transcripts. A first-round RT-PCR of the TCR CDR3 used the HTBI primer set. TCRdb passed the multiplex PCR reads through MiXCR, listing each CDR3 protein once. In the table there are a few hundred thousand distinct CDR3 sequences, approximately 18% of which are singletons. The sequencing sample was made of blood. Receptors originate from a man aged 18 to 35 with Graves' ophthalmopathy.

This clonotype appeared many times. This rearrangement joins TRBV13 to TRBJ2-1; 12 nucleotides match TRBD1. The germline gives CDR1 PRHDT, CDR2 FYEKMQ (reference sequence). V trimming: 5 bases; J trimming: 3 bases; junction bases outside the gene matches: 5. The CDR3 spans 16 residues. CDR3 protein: CASSPWDRGLYNEQFF. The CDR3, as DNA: TGTGCCAGCAGCCCATGGGACAGGGGGCTCTACAATGAGCAGTTCTTC.

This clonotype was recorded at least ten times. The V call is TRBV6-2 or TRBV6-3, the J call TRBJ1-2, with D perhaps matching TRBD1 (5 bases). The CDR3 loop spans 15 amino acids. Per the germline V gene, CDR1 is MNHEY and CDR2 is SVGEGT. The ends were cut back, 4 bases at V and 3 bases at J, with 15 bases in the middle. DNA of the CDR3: TGTGCCAGCAGTTCCCAGGGTTGGAGGGACTATGGCTACACCTTC. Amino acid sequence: CASSSQGWRDYGYTF.

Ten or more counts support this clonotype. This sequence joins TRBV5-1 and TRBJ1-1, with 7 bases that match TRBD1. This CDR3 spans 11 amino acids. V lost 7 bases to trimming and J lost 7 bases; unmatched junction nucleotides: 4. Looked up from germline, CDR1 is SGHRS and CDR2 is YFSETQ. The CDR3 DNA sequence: TGCGCCAGCCGACAGGGAATTGAAGCTTTCTTT. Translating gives CASRQGIEAFF.

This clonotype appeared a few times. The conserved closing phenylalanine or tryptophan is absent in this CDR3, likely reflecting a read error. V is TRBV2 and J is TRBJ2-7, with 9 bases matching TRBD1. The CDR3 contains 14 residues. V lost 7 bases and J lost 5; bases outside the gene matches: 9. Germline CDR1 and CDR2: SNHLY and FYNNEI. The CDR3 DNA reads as TGTGCCAGCACCCTGGACAGGGGACCCCACGAGCAGTACCTC. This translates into CASTLDRGPHEQYL.

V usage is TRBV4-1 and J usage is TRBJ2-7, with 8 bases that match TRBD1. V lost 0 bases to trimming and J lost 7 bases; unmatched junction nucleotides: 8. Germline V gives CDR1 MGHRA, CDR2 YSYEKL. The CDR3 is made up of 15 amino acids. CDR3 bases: TGCGCCAGCAGCCAAGAAGGGCAGGGGGCGGGAGAGCAGTACTTC. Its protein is CASSQEGQGAGEQYF.

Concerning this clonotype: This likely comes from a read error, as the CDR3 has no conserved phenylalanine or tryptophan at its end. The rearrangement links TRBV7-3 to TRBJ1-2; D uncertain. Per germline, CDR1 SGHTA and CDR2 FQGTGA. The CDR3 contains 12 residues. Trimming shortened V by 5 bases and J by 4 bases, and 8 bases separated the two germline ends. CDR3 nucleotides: TGTGCCAGCAGCCCAGGCACCTATGGCTACACCTCC. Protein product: CASSPGTYGYTS.

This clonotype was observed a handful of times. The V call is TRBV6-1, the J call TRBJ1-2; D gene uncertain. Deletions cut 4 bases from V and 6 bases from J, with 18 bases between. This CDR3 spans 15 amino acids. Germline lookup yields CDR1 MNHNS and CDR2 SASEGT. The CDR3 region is CASSGAGLTSNGYTF. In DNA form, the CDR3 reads TGTGCCAGCAGTGGCGCCGGGCTCACCTCTAATGGCTACACCTTC.

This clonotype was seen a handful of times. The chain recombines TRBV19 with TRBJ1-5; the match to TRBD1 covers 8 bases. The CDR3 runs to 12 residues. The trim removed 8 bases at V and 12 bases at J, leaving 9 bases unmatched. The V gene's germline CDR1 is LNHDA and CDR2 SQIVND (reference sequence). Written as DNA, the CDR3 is TGTGCCAGTTCCTCAGGGGGCCCGGACCAGCATTTT. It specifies CASSSGGPDQHF.

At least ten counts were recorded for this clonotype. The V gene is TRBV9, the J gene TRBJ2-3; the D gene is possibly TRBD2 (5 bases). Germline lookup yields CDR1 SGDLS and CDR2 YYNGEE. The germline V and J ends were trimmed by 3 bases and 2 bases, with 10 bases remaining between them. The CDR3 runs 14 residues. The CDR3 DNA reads TGTGCCAGCAGCGCGGAGGACGACACAGATACGCAGTATTTT. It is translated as CASSAEDDTDTQYF.

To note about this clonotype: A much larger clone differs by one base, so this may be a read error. The CDR3 loop reads CSTRDSRVETQYF. The CDR3 nucleotides are TGCAGTACTAGAGACAGTAGGGTGGAGACCCAGTACTTC. This chain joins TRBV20-1 and TRBJ2-5, with D perhaps given as TRBD1 or TRBD2 (5 bases each). Germline CDR1 reads DFQATT; CDR2 reads SNEGSKA (reference sequence). The CDR3 length is 13 residues.

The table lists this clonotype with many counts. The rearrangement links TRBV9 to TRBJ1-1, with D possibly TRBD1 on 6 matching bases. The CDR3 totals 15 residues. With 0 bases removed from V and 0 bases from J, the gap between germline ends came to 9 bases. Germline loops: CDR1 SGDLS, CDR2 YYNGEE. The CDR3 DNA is TGTGCCAGCAGCGTAGTAGGGGGAGTGAACACTGAAGCTTTCTTT. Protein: CASSVVGGVNTEAFF.

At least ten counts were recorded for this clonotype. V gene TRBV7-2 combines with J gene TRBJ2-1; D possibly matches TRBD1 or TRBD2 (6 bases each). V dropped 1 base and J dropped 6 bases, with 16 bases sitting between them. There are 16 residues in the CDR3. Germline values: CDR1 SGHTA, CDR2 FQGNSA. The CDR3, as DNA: TGTGCCAGCAGCTTAGTTGCCGGGGGCAGCATCAATGAGCAGTTCTTC. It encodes CASSLVAGGSINEQFF.

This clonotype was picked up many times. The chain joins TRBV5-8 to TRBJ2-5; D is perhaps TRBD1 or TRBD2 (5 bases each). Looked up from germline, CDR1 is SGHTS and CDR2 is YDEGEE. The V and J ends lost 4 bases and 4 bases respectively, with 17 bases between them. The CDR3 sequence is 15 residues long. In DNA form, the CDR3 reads TGTGCCAGCAGCAAATCCGGGGCCGGGGTAGAGACCCAGTACTTC. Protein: CASSKSGAGVETQYF.

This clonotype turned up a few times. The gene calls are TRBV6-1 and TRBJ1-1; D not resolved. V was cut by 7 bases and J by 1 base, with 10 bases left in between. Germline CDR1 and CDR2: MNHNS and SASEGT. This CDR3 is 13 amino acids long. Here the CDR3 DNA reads TGTGCCAGCACCCGTATGTCGAACACTGAAGCTTTCTTT. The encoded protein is CASTRMSNTEAFF.

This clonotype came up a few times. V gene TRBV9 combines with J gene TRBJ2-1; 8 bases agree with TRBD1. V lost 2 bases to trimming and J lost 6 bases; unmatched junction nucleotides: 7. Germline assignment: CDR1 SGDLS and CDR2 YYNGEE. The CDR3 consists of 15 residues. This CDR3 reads CASSVNRGVGNEQFF. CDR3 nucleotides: TGTGCCAGCAGCGTGAACAGGGGGGTGGGCAATGAGCAGTTCTTC.